A single sample gave rise to the 30 T cell receptor beta chains below, sequenced in a study of Graves' ophthalmopathy and Graves' hyperthyroidism listed by TCRdb under 2018. Sequencing used an Illumina HiSeq 2000. TCR beta CDR3 regions were amplified from RNA transcripts for repertoire sequencing. The first round was an RT-PCR using HTBI primers with the Qiagen OneStep RT-PCR kit, and this first round was followed by a second-round multiplex PCR, then size selection and purification. TCRdb's own reprocessing of the public reads used fastp at Q25 and MiXCR and kept productive beta chains. Here each entry gathers all rows of one CDR3 protein and keeps the most common genes and DNA. Recorded for this sample are fewer than 600,000 distinct CDR3 sequences; approximately 15% of them occurred a single time. The ten largest clones represent roughly 10% of the sample. Source material: blood. The receptors here all came from a woman between 25 and 40 years old with Graves' ophthalmopathy. Donor details come from another sample of the same person, matched by shared clones.

There are many counts of this clonotype. V gene TRBV11-2 combines with J gene TRBJ2-7; 10 bases align to TRBD1. Germline lookup yields CDR1 SGHAT and CDR2 FQNNGV. The CDR3 length is 16 residues. The ends lost 5 bases at V and 3 bases at J; junction bases unmatched: 10. The CDR3 protein is CASSLGGGQGVYEQYF. In DNA, the CDR3 is TGTGCCAGCAGCCTAGGGGGCGGACAGGGGGTCTACGAGCAGTACTTC.

This clonotype was found many times. V and J are TRBV20-1 and TRBJ1-2; D is possibly TRBD1 (5 bases). Germline loops: CDR1 DFQATT, CDR2 SNEGSKA (reference sequence). The length of the CDR3 is 13 residues. The CDR3 protein is CSASDGGGYGYTF. The CDR3, as DNA: TGCAGCGCGTCCGACGGGGGTGGCTATGGCTACACCTTC.

This clonotype has a count of ten or more. V gene TRBV6-1 combines with J gene TRBJ2-5; 7 bases fit TRBD1. Germline loops: CDR1 MNHNS, CDR2 SASEGT. V shed 6 bases, J shed 3 bases, and the junction held 4 bases outside the gene matches. This CDR3 is 13 amino acids long. The CDR3 nucleotides read TGTGCCAGCAGGATCAGGGGGAAAGAGACCCAGTACTTC. As protein: CASRIRGKETQYF.

This clonotype was observed many times. The chain recombines TRBV2 with TRBJ2-7; D gene uncertain. CDR3 length equals 14 residues. Trimming cost V 2 bases and J 5 bases, with 13 bases left between them. Germline loops: CDR1 SNHLY, CDR2 FYNNEI. CDR3 residues: CASSERARRHEQYF. The DNA of the CDR3 is TGTGCCAGCAGTGAAAGGGCTAGGCGGCACGAGCAGTACTTC.

This clonotype was recorded at least ten times. The genes are TRBV12-3 or TRBV12-4 and TRBJ2-7, with D perhaps given as TRBD1 or TRBD2 (6 bases each). The CDR3 sequence is 13 residues long. V lost 6 bases, J lost 12 bases, and 21 bases lay in between. CDR3 nucleotide sequence: TGTGCCAGCAGCCGCATGGGGGGCAGATCGCCGTACTTC. This codes for CASSRMGGRSPYF.

At least ten counts were recorded for this clonotype. The chain uses TRBV20-1 and TRBJ1-6; D is unclear. Per the germline V gene, CDR1 is DFQATT and CDR2 is SNEGSKA (reference sequence). The CDR3 spans 15 residues. V gave up 0 bases and J gave up 5 bases, with 11 bases separating them. The DNA of the CDR3 is TGCAGTGCTAGAGATTTGAGACATAATAATTCACCCCTCCACTTT. Translated: CSARDLRHNNSPLHF.

The table lists this clonotype with many counts. V and J are TRBV29-1 and TRBJ2-7; D remains unclear. Germline V gene data show CDR1 as SQVTM and CDR2 as ANQGSEA. The V and J ends lost 6 bases and 6 bases respectively, with 15 bases between them. This CDR3 has 12 amino acids. CDR3 DNA: TGCAGCGTGGTACGACACGACGCCGAGCAGTACTTC. Residues: CSVVRHDAEQYF.

This clonotype turned up a few times. CDR3 sequence reads: CASNLRSQYEQYF. The CDR3 DNA sequence: TGTGCCAGCAATTTGAGGTCTCAGTACGAGCAGTACTTC. The gene calls are TRBV6-5 and TRBJ2-7; the D is unclear. V lost 7 bases and J lost 4, with 14 bases in between. CDR3 length: 13 residues. The germline V gene has CDR1 MNHEY and CDR2 SVGAGI.

This clonotype showed up many times. The chain's CDR3 is CASSSGLVGTQYF. CDR3 bases: TGTGCCAGCAGCTCCGGACTAGTGGGGACCCAGTACTTC. The chain carries TRBV7-8 and TRBJ2-5; 7 bases align to TRBD2. CDR3 length equals 13 residues. The J segment lost 7 bases and the V segment lost 4 bases, leaving 6 bases of the junction unmatched. The germline V gene encodes CDR1 SGHVS and CDR2 FQNEAQ.

This clonotype has a count of ten or more. The V and J genes are TRBV28 and TRBJ1-3; the D is unclear. Germline CDR1 reads MDHEN; CDR2 reads SYDVKM. V was pared by 2 bases and J by 0 bases, with 2 bases between. The CDR3 length is 13 residues. The CDR3 DNA follows: TGTGCCAGCAGTTTAGACTCTGGAAACACCATATATTTT. Translated, it gives CASSLDSGNTIYF.

This clonotype has a count of ten or more. V and J are TRBV6-5 and TRBJ1-1; TRBD1 is a possible D gene (6 bases). The CDR3 length is 13 residues. V was pared by 4 bases and J by 4 bases, with 10 bases between. Germline V gene sequence: CDR1 MNHEY, CDR2 SVGAGI. The CDR3: CASSSTGTTEAFF. The CDR3 DNA reads TGTGCCAGCAGTTCAACAGGGACCACTGAAGCTTTCTTT.

This clonotype was counted many times. The chain uses TRBV6-1 and TRBJ2-7; tentatively, D is TRBD2 (7 bases). V was pared by 2 bases and J by 6 bases, with 11 bases between. Germline CDR1 reads MNHNS; CDR2 reads SASEGT. This CDR3 region has 13 residues. CDR3 loop: CASSERGGAEQYF. The CDR3 nucleotides are TGTGCCAGCAGTGAAAGGGGGGGCGCCGAGCAGTACTTC.

This clonotype showed up just a few times. The V and J genes are TRBV28 and TRBJ2-2, with 8 bases fitting TRBD2. The V segment lost 2 bases and the J segment 0 bases; nucleotides outside the gene matches: 2. Germline V gene sequence: CDR1 MDHEN, CDR2 SYDVKM. The CDR3 spans 16 residues. CDR3 coding DNA: TGTGCCAGCAGTTTAGGTAGCGGGGCGAACACCGGGGAGCTGTTTTTT. The encoded protein is CASSLGSGANTGELFF.

About this clonotype itself: A read error is possible here, since a much larger clone lies one base away. The J gene is TRBJ2-7, the V gene TRBV4-1; 10 bases agree with TRBD2. The germline gives CDR1 MGHRA, CDR2 YSYEKL. This CDR3 comprises 15 residues. The junction had 7 bases not matched to a gene; V was cut back by 7 bases and J by 1 base. CDR3 region: CASILLAGASYEQYF. The CDR3 DNA reads TGCGCCAGCATCCTGCTAGCGGGGGCTTCCTACGAGCAGTACTTC.

This clonotype has at least ten counts. This sequence may be a read error, since a much larger clone differs from it by one base. This chain connects TRBV12-3 or TRBV12-4 to TRBJ2-5; TRBD2 matches 8 bases. The CDR3 totals 13 residues. The CDR3 here is CASGFAGGETQYF. The CDR3 region has the DNA TGTGCCAGCGGTTTTGCGGGGGGAGAGACCCAGTACTTC.

This clonotype was detected ten times or more. The chain combines TRBV28 with TRBJ2-2; D not certain. The CDR3 totals 13 residues. V was clipped by 5 bases and J by 3 bases, with 7 bases between them. The germline V gene encodes CDR1 MDHEN and CDR2 SYDVKM. This chain's CDR3 is CASSPQYTGELFF. CDR3 nucleotide sequence: TGTGCCAGCAGTCCACAATACACCGGGGAGCTGTTTTTT. Full variable domain (outside the CDR3, taken from reference TRBV28 and TRBJ2-2): DVKVTQSSRYLVKRTGEKVFLECVQDMDHENMFWYRQDPGLGLRLIYFSYDVKMKEKGDIPEGYSVSREKKERFSLILESASTNQTSMYLCASSPQYTGELFFGEGSRLTVL.

This clonotype came up many times. The chain recombines TRBV12-3 or TRBV12-4 with TRBJ1-3, with D possibly being TRBD1 (5 bases). V lost 4 bases and J 4 bases, leaving 11 bases between the germline ends. CDR3 length: 14 residues. In DNA, the CDR3 is TGTGCCAGCAGTTACGGGTCAGGGGGAAACACCATATATTTT. It yields the protein CASSYGSGGNTIYF.

This clonotype was observed a few times. The chain recombines TRBV4-1 with TRBJ2-7; TRBD1 aligns across 8 bases. Germline V lookup: CDR1 MGHRA, CDR2 YSYEKL. The length of the CDR3 is 15 residues. The V segment lost 1 base and the J segment 2 bases; nucleotides outside the gene matches: 4. In nucleotides, the CDR3 is TGCGCCAGCAGCCAAGGGACAGGGCCTCCCTACGAGCAGTACTTC. It translates to CASSQGTGPPYEQYF.

This clonotype was seen only a few times. The rearrangement joins TRBV20-1 to TRBJ1-5, with D unresolved. CDR3 length equals 13 residues. Trimming pared 3 bases from V and 4 bases from J, leaving 10 bases between. Germline V gene data show CDR1 as DFQATT and CDR2 as SNEGSKA (reference sequence). This CDR3 reads CSARAVTNQPQHF. CDR3 sequence (DNA): TGCAGTGCTAGGGCAGTCACTAATCAGCCCCAGCATTTT.

This clonotype was recorded at least ten times. The chain employs TRBV6-5 and TRBJ2-2; D not resolved. Germline V CDR1 and CDR2: MNHEY, SVGAGI. CDR3 length: 13 residues. V dropped 2 bases and J dropped 3 bases, with 4 bases sitting between them. The CDR3 nucleotides are TGTGCCAGCAGTTACGTCTACACCGGGGAGCTGTTTTTT. Its translation is CASSYVYTGELFF.

The table lists this clonotype with many counts. The chain has TRBV27 and TRBJ2-7; the match to TRBD1 covers 8 bases. The CDR3 is 20 amino acids. V shed 3 bases and J 2 bases; nucleotides not matched to a gene: 21. CDR1 and CDR2 from the germline V gene are MNHEY and SMNVEV (reference sequence). The CDR3 protein is CASSFIPDRGRMGRTYEQYF. DNA of the CDR3: TGTGCCAGCAGTTTTATTCCCGACAGGGGCAGAATGGGCCGTACCTACGAGCAGTACTTC.

The rearrangement uses TRBV3-1 and TRBJ2-4; possible D gene TRBD1, 5 bases. The CDR3 spans 13 residues. V dropped 5 bases and J dropped 4 bases, with 9 bases sitting between them. Germline V gives CDR1 LGHDT, CDR2 YNNKEL (reference sequence). For the CDR3, the DNA is TGTGCCAGCAGCACGACAGCAAAAAACATTCAGTACTTC. Residues: CASSTTAKNIQYF.

This clonotype has at least ten counts. This sequence joins TRBV30 and TRBJ1-5, with D perhaps matching TRBD1 (5 bases). Germline V gene lookup returns CDR1 GTSNPN and CDR2 SVGIG (reference sequence). Trimming stripped 3 bases from V and 7 bases from J, with 19 bases between. The CDR3 runs 15 residues. The CDR3 nucleotides are TGTGCCTGGAGCCCGCCGGGACTGGGGGGGCAGCCCCAGCATTTT. It encodes CAWSPPGLGGQPQHF.

This chain joins TRBV4-1 and TRBJ2-7, with a tentative D call TRBD1 (6 bases). CDR1 is MGHRA and CDR2 is YSYEKL in the germline V gene. V was trimmed by 4 bases and J by 2 bases, leaving 12 bases between them. The CDR3 covers 14 residues. The CDR3 is CASSRTGQPYEQYF. In DNA, the CDR3 is TGCGCCAGCAGCCGCACCGGACAGCCCTACGAGCAGTACTTC.

This clonotype is a singleton in its sample. V gene TRBV12-3 or TRBV12-4 combines with J gene TRBJ1-2; a weak D match, TRBD1 (5 bases). V lost 6 bases, J lost 2 bases, and 22 bases lay in between. The CDR3 extends over 17 amino acids. CDR3 in amino acids: CASRSLAGGGSNYGYTF. The CDR3 nucleotides read TGTGCCAGCAGGTCGCTAGCGGGGGGGGGATCCAACTATGGCTACACCTTC.

This clonotype was seen ten or more times. The chain uses TRBV10-3 and TRBJ1-2; no clear D gene. This CDR3 contains 12 residues. CDR1 ENHRY and CDR2 SYGVKD come from the germline V gene. V shed 3 bases and J shed 6 bases, with 8 bases lying between them. The DNA for the CDR3 is TGTGCCATCAGTGAATCGACCCATGGCTACACCTTC. It translates to CAISESTHGYTF.

The chain joins TRBV2 to TRBJ1-1, with D possibly being TRBD1 (5 bases). In germline, CDR1 is SNHLY, CDR2 FYNNEI. The V and J ends lost 4 bases and 6 bases respectively, with 15 bases between them. The CDR3 loop spans 14 amino acids. The CDR3 nucleotides are TGTGCCAGCAGTGCCCTACCAGGGAGCGCTGAAGCTTTCTTT. This encodes CASSALPGSAEAFF.

In this sample, this clonotype turned up many times. The chain is built from TRBV6-5 and TRBJ2-2, with D perhaps TRBD2 (6 bases). This CDR3 region has 16 residues. Germline-derived CDR1 and CDR2 are MNHEY and SVGAGI. Trimming pared 6 bases from V and 0 bases from J, leaving 14 bases between. For the CDR3, the DNA is TGTGCCAGCAGGTACCTTAGCGGAGCGAACACCGGGGAGCTGTTTTTT. It codes for CASRYLSGANTGELFF.

Comment on this clonotype: A much larger clonotype is one base distant, so this may be a read error. The chain couples TRBV10-3 to TRBJ2-5; 11 bases are shared with TRBD2. Germline V gene lookup returns CDR1 ENHRY and CDR2 SYGVKD. This CDR3 is 16 amino acids long. This chain's CDR3 is CAISVSNLAGGETRYF. CDR3 coding DNA: TGTGCCATCAGTGTTTCGAATCTAGCGGGAGGAGAGACCCGGTACTTC.

There are many counts of this clonotype. This chain connects TRBV6-5 to TRBJ1-1, with 7 bases aligning to TRBD1. The CDR3 length is 15 residues. Losses at the gene ends were 2 bases for V and 4 bases for J; bases not matched to a gene: 7. Germline V gene sequence: CDR1 MNHEY, CDR2 SVGAGI. CDR3 loop: CASSYDATGVTEAFF. The CDR3 region has the DNA TGTGCCAGCAGTTACGACGCCACAGGGGTCACTGAAGCTTTCTTT.